The 4 T cell receptor beta chains below were found in one sample sequenced in a study of T cell changes during pregnancy in multiple sclerosis. TCRdb's copy holds only in-frame clones and misses some; the assay was immunoSEQ multiplex PCR. The sample consists of about 24,000 clones, roughly nine tenths of them appearing once. The specimen comprised CD8+ T cells from peripheral blood mononuclear cells, sampled in the third trimester of pregnancy. These receptors all come from a female donor in good health, enrolled as a control in a pregnancy study.

The chain couples TRBV5-1 to TRBJ2-7, with 12 bases aligning to TRBD2. Germline CDR1 reads SGHRS; CDR2 reads YFSETQ. V lost 3 bases, J lost 4 bases, and 8 bases stayed unmatched. This CDR3 has 16 residues. In DNA, the CDR3 is TGCGCCAGCAGCTCAGATACCGGACTAGCGGGATACGAGCAGTACTTC. Protein product: CASSSDTGLAGYEQYF.

This clone was seen just once. The chain joins TRBV11-2 to TRBJ2-1, with D perhaps TRBD2 (5 bases). The CDR3 runs 17 residues. CDR1 is SGHAT and CDR2 is FQNNGV in the germline V gene. V lost 0 bases and J 1 base, leaving 13 bases between the germline ends. This chain's CDR3 is CASSLDSGIVSYNEQFF. CDR3 nucleotide sequence: TGTGCCAGCAGCTTAGATTCCGGGATAGTATCCTACAATGAGCAGTTCTTC.

The gene calls are TRBV6-6 and TRBJ1-2; possibly TRBD1 for D (6 bases). V lost 6 bases and J lost 5, with 13 bases in between. The CDR3 loop spans 13 amino acids. The germline CDR1 and CDR2 sequences are MNHNY and SVGAGI (reference sequence). CDR3 sequence (DNA): TGTGCCAGCAGCCTGATACAGGGTTATGGCTACACCTTC. Translated: CASSLIQGYGYTF.

The chain links TRBV19 to TRBJ1-1; no firm D call. This CDR3 has 12 amino acids. V was shortened by 0 bases and J by 5 bases, with 4 bases between the two germline ends. Germline-derived CDR1 and CDR2 are LNHDA and SQIVND (reference sequence). This CDR3 is CASSIDETEAFF. The DNA of the CDR3 is TGTGCCAGTAGTATAGATGAGACTGAAGCTTTCTTT.